The 11 T cell receptor beta chains presented below share a single source sample, sequenced in a study of Graves' ophthalmopathy and Graves' hyperthyroidism. Amplification from RNA transcripts yielded the TCR beta CDR3 regions. First-round RT-PCR with HTBI primers preceded a second-round multiplex PCR. Each CDR3 protein is one row after TCRdb ran MiXCR on the multiplex PCR reads. The sample shows 650,000 to 800,000 distinct CDR3 sequences, over 40% of them seen only once. Specimen: peripheral blood. The receptor source for this set is an adult man with Graves' ophthalmopathy.

This clonotype was found many times. For the CDR3, the DNA is TGCGCCAGCAGCCAAGATCAGCGGGGACGCTACGAGCAGTACTTC. Encoded protein: CASSQDQRGRYEQYF. This chain connects TRBV4-1 to TRBJ2-7, with 7 bases aligning to TRBD2. The CDR3 runs 15 residues. V lost 0 bases and J lost 3; bases outside the gene matches: 5. Germline CDR1 is MGHRA and CDR2 is YSYEKL.

In the case of this clonotype: This may come from a read error, since a much larger clone is one base off. The chain couples TRBV7-3 to TRBJ2-7; D might be TRBD2 (6 bases). V lost 5 bases and J lost 6, with 17 bases in between. There are 14 residues in the CDR3. CDR1 SGHTA and CDR2 FQGTGA come from the germline V gene. CDR3 nucleotides: TGTGCCAGCAGCCCGACTAGTGATCTGGGCGAGCAGTACTTC. Encoded protein: CASSPTSDLGEQYF.

This clonotype was seen ten or more times. The chain combines TRBV15 with TRBJ1-2; no reliable D call. With 1 base removed from V and 7 bases from J, the gap between germline ends came to 10 bases. Germline values: CDR1 LNHNV, CDR2 YYDKDF (reference sequence). The CDR3 extends over 13 amino acids. DNA of the CDR3: TGTGCCACCAGCAGAGGGGTCCTATCTGGCTACACCTTC. Translating gives CATSRGVLSGYTF. The variable domain in full, completed from reference TRBV15 and TRBJ1-2, reads DAMVIQNPRYQVTQFGKPVTLSCSQTLNHNVMYWYQQKSSQAPKLLFHYYDKDFNNEADTPDNFQSRRPNTSFCFLDIRSPGLGDTAMYLCATSRGVLSGYTFGSGTRLTVV.

This clonotype appeared many times. The chain joins TRBV6-5 to TRBJ2-5, with a weak D call TRBD2 (5 bases). Germline V lookup: CDR1 MNHEY, CDR2 SVGAGI. This CDR3 has 14 residues. The ends were cut back, 0 bases at V and 5 bases at J, with 10 bases in the middle. Here the CDR3 reads CASSYSASWETQYF. The CDR3 DNA sequence: TGTGCCAGCAGTTACTCGGCTAGCTGGGAGACCCAGTACTTC.

This clonotype was detected only a few times. J is TRBJ1-1 and V is TRBV5-5; D not certain. CDR1 SGHKS and CDR2 YYEKEE come from the germline V gene (reference sequence). V gave up 4 bases and J gave up 7 bases, with 8 bases separating them. The CDR3 covers 11 residues. CDR3 in amino acids: CASSGGVEAFF. The CDR3 DNA sequence: TGTGCCAGCAGCGGCGGGGTTGAAGCTTTCTTT.

Notes on this clonotype: A much larger clone sits a single nucleotide away, making a read error possible. V gene TRBV19 combines with J gene TRBJ2-7; TRBD2 aligns across 12 bases. There are 15 residues in the CDR3. Germline V gene lookup returns CDR1 LNHDA and CDR2 SQIVND (reference sequence). DNA for the CDR3: TGTGCCAGACCCTCTAGCGGGAGGGCGCGCTACGGGCAGTACTTC. Translation gives CARPSSGRARYGQYF.

V gene TRBV25-1 combines with J gene TRBJ1-2; weak D call: TRBD1 (5 bases). The CDR3 spans 14 residues. The germline V gene encodes CDR1 MGHDK and CDR2 SYGVNS. The V and J ends lost 6 bases and 11 bases respectively, with 22 bases between them. CDR3 region: CASSAEVGVGGYTF. DNA of the CDR3: TGTGCCAGCAGCGCCGAAGTGGGCGTTGGGGGATACACCTTC.

This clonotype was detected many times. At one boundary the junction diverges from the germline segment, which might be a read error. The chain joins TRBV7-7 to TRBJ2-5; tentative D call: TRBD1 (6 bases). Germline CDR1 and CDR2: SSHAT and FNYEAQ (reference sequence). This CDR3 is built from 15 residues. The CDR3 protein is CASSMGAGTQETQYF. CDR3 DNA sequence: TGTGCTAGCAGCATGGGGGCAGGAACGCAAGAGACCCAGTACTTC.

The V call is TRBV10-1, the J call TRBJ2-7; the D gene is possibly TRBD1 (6 bases). This CDR3 is 13 amino acids long. V lost 4 bases and J lost 3, with 10 bases in between. Germline values: CDR1 WNHNN, CDR2 SYGVQD (reference sequence). CDR3 DNA sequence: TGCGCCAGCAGTGCTGTCAGGGGCTACGAGCAGTACTTC. It yields the protein CASSAVRGYEQYF.

In its sample, this clonotype was seen many times. This rearrangement joins TRBV10-2 to TRBJ1-5; D remains ambiguous. The germline CDR1 and CDR2 sequences are WSHSY and SAAADI. The CDR3 runs to 14 residues. V lost 4 bases to trimming and J lost 6 bases, with 13 bases between them. The CDR3 nucleotides are TGCGCCAGCAGTGGGGCATCAAACGGTCAGCCCCAGCATTTT. This sequence encodes CASSGASNGQPQHF.

This clonotype was recorded at least ten times. This chain connects TRBV5-1 to TRBJ1-4, with TRBD1 identical over 7 bases. The V and J ends lost 2 bases and 8 bases, in that order; junction bases with no gene match: 6. This CDR3 contains 14 residues. From germline, CDR1 is SGHRS and CDR2 YFSETQ. The chain's CDR3 is CASSLGGLGEKLFF. Written as DNA, the CDR3 is TGCGCCAGCAGCTTAGGGGGCCTTGGGGAAAAACTGTTTTTT.